The rows below give T cell receptor beta chains drawn from one sample of a study of shared clonotypes between healthy human individuals. TCRdb keeps only in-frame clones here, not all; method: immunoSEQ multiplex PCR. The sample gives some 2.1 million clones, 95% of which show up once; 0.1% to 0.15% is in the top ten. The sample was naive CD4+ T cells sorted from blood. Receptors were obtained from a man between 18 and 29 years old in good health. Both conserved end residues are part of each CDR3. D genes are given only for firm matches. Only some rows state a clone size, as once, few, many or a class for expanded clones.

D	V	J	size	CDR3	DNA
TRBD1	TRBV27	TRBJ2-7	NA	CASRPTGGYSEQYF	TGTGCCAGCAGACCGACAGGGGGGTACTCGGAGCAGTACTTC
TRBD1	TRBV6-1	TRBJ1-2	NA	CASSSRDRLKGYTF	TGTGCCAGCAGTTCACGGGACAGGTTAAAAGGCTACACCTTC
NA	TRBV18	TRBJ2-7	NA	CASSLKDKSYEQYF	TGTGCCAGCTCACTCAAGGACAAATCCTACGAGCAGTACTTC
NA	TRBV18	TRBJ2-1	NA	CASSPQGGEQFF	TGTGCCAGCTCACCACAGGGAGGAGAGCAGTTCTTC
NA	TRBV11-2	TRBJ2-2	NA	CASSLIMGDRNTGELFF	TGTGCCAGCAGCTTGATTATGGGGGATAGGAACACCGGGGAGCTGTTTTTT
NA	TRBV6-1	TRBJ1-2	NA	CASSERGQRYGYTF	TGTGCCAGCAGTGAACGAGGACAGCGGTATGGCTACACCTTC
TRBD2	TRBV2	TRBJ2-7	NA	CASSALLATSYEQYF	TGTGCCAGCAGCGCATTACTAGCGACTTCCTACGAGCAGTACTTC
TRBD1	TRBV19	TRBJ2-7	once	CASSIGQGAFYEQYF	TGTGCCAGTAGTATAGGACAGGGGGCTTTCTACGAGCAGTACTTC
TRBD2	TRBV27	TRBJ2-2	NA	CASKLAGGNTGELFF	TGTGCCAGCAAGCTAGCGGGAGGGAACACCGGGGAGCTGTTTTTT
NA	TRBV10-1	TRBJ2-2	NA	CASSDPNSGELFF	TGCGCCAGCAGTGACCCGAACTCCGGGGAGCTGTTTTTT
NA	TRBV11-2	TRBJ1-5	NA	CASSPDSLYQPQHF	TGTGCCAGCAGCCCGGACAGCCTATATCAGCCCCAGCATTTT
NA	TRBV28	TRBJ2-1	once	CASSTYVSSYNEQFF	TGTGCCAGCAGTACATACGTTAGCTCCTACAATGAGCAGTTCTTC
NA	TRBV29-1	TRBJ1-1	NA	CSVQGTEAFF	TGCAGCGTTCAGGGCACTGAAGCTTTCTTT
NA	TRBV7-9	TRBJ1-6	few	CASSLLQDTSPLHF	TGTGCCAGCAGCTTACTCCAAGACACTTCACCCCTCCACTTT
NA	TRBV7-2	TRBJ2-1	NA	CASSKDRALYNEQFF	TGTGCCAGCAGCAAGGACAGAGCTCTATACAATGAGCAGTTCTTC
NA	TRBV4-1	TRBJ2-3	NA	CASSQGASIGGVGDTQYF	TGCGCCAGCAGCCAAGGCGCCTCGATTGGCGGGGTCGGCGATACGCAGTATTTT
NA	TRBV2	TRBJ2-2	NA	CASSGLRGSAGELFF	TGTGCCAGCAGTGGTCTAAGGGGCTCGGCCGGGGAGCTGTTTTTT
NA	TRBV12-5	TRBJ2-1	NA	CASGPKVGEATYNEQFF	TGTGCTAGTGGTCCTAAGGTCGGGGAGGCCACCTACAATGAGCAGTTCTTC
NA	TRBV7-3	TRBJ1-1	NA	CASSLRGGTEAFF	TGTGCCAGCAGCTTAAGGGGTGGAACTGAAGCTTTCTTT
NA	TRBV7-2	TRBJ1-1	NA	CASSSVVGVNTEAFF	TGTGCCAGCAGCTCAGTGGTTGGGGTGAACACTGAAGCTTTCTTT
NA	TRBV10-3	TRBJ2-2	NA	CAMSENTGELFF	TGTGCCATGAGTGAGAACACCGGGGAGCTGTTTTTT
NA	TRBV19	TRBJ1-1	NA	CASRDRNTEAFF	TGTGCCAGTAGGGACAGGAACACTGAAGCTTTCTTT
TRBD2	TRBV10-2	TRBJ2-7	NA	CASSETSGNYEQYF	TGCGCCAGCAGTGAGACTAGCGGGAACTACGAGCAGTACTTC
TRBD1	TRBV7-9	TRBJ1-5	NA	CASSSQGMGPQHF	TGTGCCAGCAGCTCACAGGGGATGGGGCCCCAGCATTTT
TRBD2	TRBV19	TRBJ2-2	NA	CASSQWTSTGELFF	TGTGCCAGTAGCCAGTGGACTAGCACCGGGGAGCTGTTTTTT
NA	TRBV11-2	TRBJ1-1	once	CASSLVTGLVNTEAFF	TGTGCCAGCAGCCTCGTGACGGGACTCGTAAACACTGAAGCTTTCTTT
NA	TRBV5-6	TRBJ1-5	NA	CASSVGGQPQHF	TGTGCCAGCAGCGTTGGGGGCCAGCCCCAGCATTTT
NA	TRBV15	TRBJ2-3	NA	CATSRDKHTDTQYF	TGTGCCACCAGCAGAGATAAACACACAGATACGCAGTATTTT
NA	TRBV7-9	TRBJ2-1	NA	CASSLEDLRTHSQFF	TGTGCCAGCAGCTTAGAGGACTTGCGGACCCATTCGCAGTTCTTC
NA	TRBV5-1	TRBJ1-6	NA	CASGKEFNSPLHF	TGCGCCAGCGGAAAGGAGTTTAATTCACCCCTCCACTTT
NA	TRBV10-3	TRBJ1-5	NA	CATSGTENQPQHF	TGTGCCACCTCCGGGACGGAGAATCAGCCCCAGCATTTT
TRBD1	TRBV6-5	TRBJ2-5	NA	CASSYGQGIETQYF	TGTGCCAGCAGTTACGGACAGGGGATAGAGACCCAGTACTTC
TRBD2	TRBV10-3	TRBJ2-7	NA	CAIRTSAGGYEQYF	TGTGCCATCAGAACTTCAGCGGGAGGGTACGAGCAGTACTTC
TRBD2	TRBV30	TRBJ2-5	NA	CAWSVGGSAETQYF	TGTGCCTGGAGTGTGGGCGGGAGTGCCGAGACCCAGTACTTC
TRBD2	TRBV6-5	TRBJ2-1	NA	CASSYTRGGVYNEQFF	TGTGCCAGCAGTTACACGCGGGGGGGAGTTTACAATGAGCAGTTCTTC
NA	TRBV30	TRBJ1-3	NA	CAWSVDGYSGNTIYF	TGTGCCTGGAGTGTGGACGGGTACTCTGGAAACACCATATATTTT
NA	TRBV7-8	TRBJ1-5	NA	CASSLEDSGGQPQHF	TGTGCCAGCAGCCTTGAAGATTCAGGAGGTCAGCCCCAGCATTTT
NA	TRBV30	TRBJ2-7	NA	CAWDWGNSNEQYF	TGTGCCTGGGACTGGGGAAACTCAAACGAGCAGTACTTC
TRBD2	TRBV5-1	TRBJ2-7	NA	CASSLLTSASYEQYF	TGCGCCAGCAGCTTGCTTACTAGCGCATCCTACGAGCAGTACTTC
NA	TRBV10-3	TRBJ2-7	NA	CAIRNSGLPTYEQYF	TGTGCCATCAGGAATTCGGGACTCCCGACCTACGAGCAGTACTTC
NA	TRBV6-5	TRBJ1-4	NA	CASSYSWGRNNEKLFF	TGTGCCAGCAGTTACTCGTGGGGGCGGAATAATGAAAAACTGTTTTTT
TRBD2	TRBV7-9	TRBJ2-3	NA	CASSFPPGGSTDTQYF	TGTGCCAGCAGCTTCCCCCCGGGGGGAAGCACAGATACGCAGTATTTT
TRBD1	TRBV10-3	TRBJ1-5	NA	CAISESGQGINQPQHF	TGTGCCATCAGTGAGTCTGGACAGGGGATCAATCAGCCCCAGCATTTT
TRBD1	TRBV25-1	TRBJ2-7	NA	CASSDRDRGSYYEQYF	TGTGCCAGCAGTGATCGGGACAGAGGATCGTACTACGAGCAGTACTTC
TRBD2	TRBV10-3	TRBJ2-7	once	CAIGAGGPSYEQYF	TGTGCCATCGGGGCGGGAGGGCCGTCCTACGAGCAGTACTTC
TRBD1	TRBV28	TRBJ1-6	NA	CASRAQGAGNSPLHF	TGTGCCAGCAGGGCACAGGGGGCGGGTAATTCACCCCTCCACTTT
TRBD1	TRBV6-5	TRBJ1-6	NA	CASSYSGQVVNSPLHF	TGTGCCAGCAGTTACTCGGGACAGGTTGTTAATTCACCCCTCCACTTT
NA	TRBV5-1	TRBJ2-1	NA	CASSLGHYNEQFF	TGCGCCAGCAGCCTTGGACACTACAATGAGCAGTTCTTC